This T cell receptor (beta chain) was identified during a study of blood T cell repertoires in COVID-19. This CDR3 has 14 amino acids. The germline V and J ends were trimmed by 6 bases and 5 bases, with 17 bases remaining between them. Germline CDR1 reads MNHEY; CDR2 reads SVGAGI. Sequencing used immunoSEQ multiplex PCR; TCRdb keeps in-frame clones, though not all of them. In the table there are fewer than 650,000 clones, 85% to 90% of which are singletons. Patients at the Seattle site were enrolled during active infection and followed longitudinally. The sample consisted of peripheral blood. The receptor comes from a woman aged 45 to 65 with COVID-19, enrolled during active disease. V is TRBV6-5 and J is TRBJ2-7; D is perhaps TRBD2 (6 bases). The CDR3 is CASRGLTRLDEQYF. CDR3 nucleotide sequence: TGTGCCAGCAGGGGACTGACTAGACTCGACGAGCAGTACTTC.